This T cell receptor (beta chain) stems from a study of cytomegalovirus exposure and HLA in healthy donors. The study, taken as a whole, reports: Later analysis placed DRB1 highest and HLA-C lowest in TCR association rates, which differed by HLA locus. Clonal expansion was found to be greater in HLA-associated TCR beta chains than in equally common others in a later analysis.

Both 60 Vbeta primers and 13 Jbeta primers went into the PCR. Here immunoSEQ multiplex PCR was the method, and the copy in TCRdb shows in-frame clones only, minus some. This repertoire shows some 130,000 clones, more than 70% found once; its top ten account for around 3.2%. Donors consisted of healthy bone marrow donors. As for this clone: Its antigen remains unidentified.

Material for sequencing was PBMCs. This TCR was sampled from a man aged 40-50 years in good health and CMV-seronegative.

Written as DNA, the CDR3 is TGTGCCAGCAGTTTCACATCCAGCTCCTACGAGCAGTACTTC. It yields the protein CASSFTSSSYEQYF. The chain links TRBV27 to TRBJ2-7; no clear D gene. V was clipped by 3 bases and J by 0 bases, with 9 bases between them. CDR1 is MNHEY, CDR2 SMNVEV, per germline (reference sequence). The CDR3 extends over 14 amino acids.